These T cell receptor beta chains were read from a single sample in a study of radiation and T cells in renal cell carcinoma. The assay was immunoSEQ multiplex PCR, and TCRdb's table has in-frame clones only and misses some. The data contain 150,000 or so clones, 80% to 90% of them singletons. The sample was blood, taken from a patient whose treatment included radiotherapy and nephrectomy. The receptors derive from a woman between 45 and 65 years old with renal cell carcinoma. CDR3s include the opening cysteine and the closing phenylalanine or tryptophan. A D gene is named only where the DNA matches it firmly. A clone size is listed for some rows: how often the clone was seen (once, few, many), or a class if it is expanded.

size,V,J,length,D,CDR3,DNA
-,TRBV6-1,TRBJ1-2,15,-,CASSELMASAYGYTF,TGTGCCAGCAGTGAATTAATGGCAAGCGCCTATGGCTACACCTTC
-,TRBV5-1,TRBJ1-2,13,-,CASSQDGQEGYTF,TGCGCCAGCAGCCAAGACGGACAAGAAGGCTACACCTTC
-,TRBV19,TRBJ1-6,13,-,CASRSAANSPLHF,TGTGCCAGTAGATCTGCAGCAAATTCACCCCTCCACTTT
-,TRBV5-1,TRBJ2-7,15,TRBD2,CASAGLAGRTYVQYF,TGCGCCAGCGCCGGACTAGCGGGGCGAACCTATGTGCAGTACTTC
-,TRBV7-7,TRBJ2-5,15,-,CASSLGSSRRETQYF,TGTGCTAGCAGCTTAGGCTCGTCGCGTCGAGAGACCCAGTACTTC
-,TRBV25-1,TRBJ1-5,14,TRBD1,CASSDSGGGQPQHF,TGTGCCAGCAGTGATTCAGGGGGCGGGCAGCCCCAGCATTTT
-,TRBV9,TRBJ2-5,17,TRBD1,CASSVSQQGPHQETQYF,TGTGCCAGCAGCGTCTCACAACAGGGGCCCCACCAAGAGACCCAGTACTTC
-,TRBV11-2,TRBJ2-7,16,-,CASSTQGPRLFHEQYF,TGTGCCAGCAGCACTCAAGGGCCCCGTTTATTCCACGAGCAGTACTTC
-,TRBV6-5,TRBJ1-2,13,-,CASSYGSPYGYTF,TGTGCCAGCAGTTACGGCAGCCCCTATGGCTACACCTTC
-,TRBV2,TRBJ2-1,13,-,CASSEDSYNEQFF,TGTGCCAGCAGTGAAGACTCCTACAATGAGCAGTTCTTC
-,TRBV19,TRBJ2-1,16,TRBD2,CASSIERAGGLGEQFF,TGTGCCAGTAGTATAGAACGAGCGGGGGGGTTGGGTGAGCAGTTCTTC
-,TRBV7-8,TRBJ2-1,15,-,CASSLVTSSYNEQFF,TGTGCCAGCAGCTTAGTTACTAGCTCCTACAATGAGCAGTTCTTC
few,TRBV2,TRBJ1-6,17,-,CASSARPRSSYNSPLHF,TGTGCCAGCAGTGCCAGGCCTCGGAGCTCCTATAATTCACCCCTCCACTTT
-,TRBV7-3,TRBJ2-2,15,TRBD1,CASSPGQGVTGELFF,TGTGCCAGCAGCCCCGGACAGGGAGTCACCGGGGAGCTGTTTTTT
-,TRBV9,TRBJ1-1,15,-,CASSPPYTVNTEAFF,TGTGCCAGCAGCCCCCCATATACAGTTAACACTGAAGCTTTCTTT
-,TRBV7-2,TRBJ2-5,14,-,CASAGGGAGETQYF,TGTGCCAGCGCAGGTGGGGGGGCCGGTGAGACCCAGTACTTC
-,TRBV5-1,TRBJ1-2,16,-,CASSLETGLFDGGYTF,TGCGCCAGCAGCTTGGAAACAGGGCTATTTGATGGCGGCTACACCTTC
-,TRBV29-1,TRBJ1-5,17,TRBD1,CSVEDPGKTGGYQPQHF,TGCAGCGTTGAAGACCCGGGAAAGACAGGGGGGTATCAGCCCCAGCATTTT
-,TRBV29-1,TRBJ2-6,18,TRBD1,CSVVTFGQGAPGANVLTF,TGCAGCGTTGTCACGTTTGGACAGGGGGCGCCTGGGGCCAACGTCCTGACTTTC
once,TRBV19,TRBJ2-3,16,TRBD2,CASSQTSGGGTDTQYF,TGTGCCAGTAGCCAGACTAGCGGGGGAGGCACAGATACGCAGTATTTT
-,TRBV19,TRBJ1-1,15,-,CASLDGQPGYTEAFF,TGTGCCAGCCTGGACGGACAGCCAGGTTACACTGAAGCTTTCTTT
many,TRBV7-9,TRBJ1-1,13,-,CASSIRENTEAFF,TGTGCCAGCAGTATCCGGGAGAACACTGAAGCTTTCTTT
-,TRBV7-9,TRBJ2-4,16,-,CASSLDEGSSGNIQYF,TGTGCCAGCAGCTTAGACGAGGGGAGTTCGGGAAACATTCAGTACTTC
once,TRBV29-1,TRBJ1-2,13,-,CSVTGADAYGYTF,TGCAGCGTAACGGGGGCAGATGCCTATGGCTACACCTTC
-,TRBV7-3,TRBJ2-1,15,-,CASSLMRGANNEQFF,TGTGCCAGCAGCTTAATGAGGGGGGCGAACAATGAGCAGTTCTTC
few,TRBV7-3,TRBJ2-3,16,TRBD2,CASSRTSGSSTDTQYF,TGTGCCAGCAGCCGGACTAGCGGTTCTAGCACAGATACGCAGTATTTT
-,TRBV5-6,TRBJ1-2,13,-,CASSLDVGGGYTF,TGTGCCAGCAGCTTGGATGTAGGGGGTGGCTACACCTTC
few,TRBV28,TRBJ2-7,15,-,CASSLNPQMGYEQYF,TGTGCCAGCAGTTTAAACCCCCAGATGGGGTACGAGCAGTACTTC
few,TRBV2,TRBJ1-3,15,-,CASCYSVLSGNTIYF,TGTGCCAGCTGTTACAGCGTACTCTCTGGAAACACCATATATTTT
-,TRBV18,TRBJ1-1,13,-,CASSAGLYTEAFF,TGTGCCAGCTCCGCGGGACTATACACTGAAGCTTTCTTT
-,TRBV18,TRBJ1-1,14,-,CASSPLPSNTEAFF,TGTGCCAGCTCACCTCTACCGTCGAACACTGAAGCTTTCTTT
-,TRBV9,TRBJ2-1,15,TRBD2,CASSVPSGAYNEQFF,TGTGCCAGCAGCGTCCCTAGCGGCGCCTACAATGAGCAGTTCTTC
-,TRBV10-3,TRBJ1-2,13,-,CAISGTRNYGYTF,TGTGCCATCAGTGGGACCCGGAACTATGGCTACACCTTC
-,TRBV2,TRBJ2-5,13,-,CASSELRVETQYF,TGTGCCAGCAGTGAACTCAGGGTGGAGACCCAGTACTTC
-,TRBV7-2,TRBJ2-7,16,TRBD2,CASSVRYSGGAYEQYF,TGTGCCAGCAGCGTGCGGTATAGCGGGGGGGCATACGAGCAGTACTTC
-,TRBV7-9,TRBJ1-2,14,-,CASSLVGEGYGYTF,TGTGCCAGCAGCTTAGTAGGGGAGGGCTATGGCTACACCTTC
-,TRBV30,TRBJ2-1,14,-,CAWSTGTTYNEQFF,TGTGCCTGGAGCACAGGGACCACCTACAATGAGCAGTTCTTC
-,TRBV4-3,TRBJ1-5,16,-,CASSQDLITGGQPQHF,TGCGCCAGCAGCCAAGATTTGATTACAGGCGGACAGCCCCAGCATTTT
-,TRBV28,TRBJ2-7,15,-,CASSFFRGRLNEQYF,TGTGCCAGCAGTTTCTTCAGGGGAAGGTTAAACGAGCAGTACTTC
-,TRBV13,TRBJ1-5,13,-,CASSLTGNQPQHF,TGTGCCAGCAGCTTAACGGGCAATCAGCCCCAGCATTTT
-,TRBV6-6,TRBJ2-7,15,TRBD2,CASSYGLAGGPRQYF,TGTGCCAGCAGTTATGGACTAGCGGGGGGGCCCAGGCAGTACTTC
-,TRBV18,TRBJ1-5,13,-,CASSSEMDQPQHF,TGTGCCAGCTCATCTGAGATGGATCAGCCCCAGCATTTT
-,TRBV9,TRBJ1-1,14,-,CASSVHYVTTEAFF,TGTGCCAGCAGCGTTCACTATGTGACCACTGAAGCTTTCTTT
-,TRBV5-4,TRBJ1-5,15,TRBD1,CASSPGTGTNQPQHF,TGTGCCAGCAGCCCAGGGACAGGAACGAATCAGCCCCAGCATTTT
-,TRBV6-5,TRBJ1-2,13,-,CASSYSNSYGYTF,TGTGCCAGCAGTTACTCGAATTCCTATGGCTACACCTTC
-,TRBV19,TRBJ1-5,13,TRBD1,CATRAGGDQPQHF,TGTGCCACCAGGGCAGGGGGCGATCAGCCCCAGCATTTT
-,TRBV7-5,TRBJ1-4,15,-,CARSATGKRGEKLFF,TGTGCCAGAAGCGCAACAGGGAAACGGGGTGAAAAACTGTTTTTT
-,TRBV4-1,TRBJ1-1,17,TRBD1,CASSQGRQGPKNTEAFF,TGCGCCAGCAGCCAAGGCCGACAGGGTCCCAAGAACACTGAAGCTTTCTTT
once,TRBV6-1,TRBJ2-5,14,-,CASSESWGSKTQYF,TGTGCCAGCAGTGAATCCTGGGGATCCAAGACCCAGTACTTC
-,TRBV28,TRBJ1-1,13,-,CASSQIRNTEAFF,TGTGCCAGCAGCCAGATCAGGAACACTGAAGCTTTCTTT
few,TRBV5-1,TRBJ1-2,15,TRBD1,CASSLMGQDPSGYTF,TGCGCCAGCAGCTTGATGGGACAGGATCCGTCAGGCTACACCTTC
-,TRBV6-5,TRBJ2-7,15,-,CASTSGRAPLREQYF,TGTGCCAGCACCTCAGGCAGAGCACCTTTACGGGAGCAGTACTTC